This TCR beta chain was identified in a study of CD8 T cells in ankylosing spondylitis. This clonotype showed up many times. What it binds is not known. Generation of TCR beta libraries employed quantitative 5'-RACE incorporating molecular barcodes. TCRdb used MiXCR to reprocess the 5' RACE reads, holding one entry per CDR3 protein. This table holds fewer than 550,000 distinct CDR3 sequences, under 5.5% found once. The germline V gene encodes CDR1 SGHTA and CDR2 FQGNSA. V lost 4 bases, J lost 3 bases, and 7 bases stayed unmatched. This CDR3 comprises 16 residues. Whole-study findings and limits: Disease-linked clones displayed a CD8+ phenotype and appeared relatively rarely in peripheral blood. In ankylosing spondylitis patients, matched synovial fluid reportedly showed significant enrichment of disease-linked clones. Characteristic of ankylosing spondylitis blood, it appeared, was a TCR beta motif comprising several highly homologous variants.

This clonotype was sampled from a male donor with ankylosing spondylitis. This sequence joins TRBV7-2 and TRBJ1-2; TRBD1 agrees at 11 bases. Sequenced material: blood, either unsorted or a sorted T cell fraction (not recorded which). CDR3 sequence reads: CASSSSGTGGYYGYTF. In DNA, the CDR3 is TGTGCCAGCAGCTCATCAGGGACAGGGGGGTACTATGGCTACACCTTC.